This TCR beta chain was recorded in a study of vaccination and CD4 T cells after COVID-19. Indicated treatment: approximately nine-day PBMC culture with coronavirus spike peptide pools or control peptides (ViraFEST assay). Some 2.2 million PBMCs per well were cultured with 8.5 to 10 IU/ml IL-2 and roughly 10 ug/ml peptide pools. Days 3 and 7 saw half the medium replaced with fresh IL-2 medium. This clonotype occurred a few times. Its antigen is undetermined. Sequencing of DNA taken from cultured CD4+ T cells relied on the Oncomine TCR Beta short-read assay. TCRdb reanalysed the PCR reads using MiXCR and keeps one entry per CDR3 protein. The sample holds roughly 13,000 distinct CDR3 sequences, under 55% seen once. This CDR3 has 18 residues. V was pared by 6 bases and J by 3 bases, with 15 bases of the junction left unmatched. CDR1 is DFQATT and CDR2 is SNEGSKA in the germline V gene (reference sequence).

The sequence came from a human donor who had recovered from COVID-19. The specimen comprised CD4+ T cells from blood, cultured in vitro, sampled before SARS-CoV-2 vaccination. The chain combines TRBV20-1 with TRBJ2-7, with 15 nucleotides matching TRBD2. The CDR3 bases are TGCAGTGCCTATGCCCGGACTAGCGGGAGGGCGGTTATCTACGAGCAGTACTTC. This codes for CSAYARTSGRAVIYEQYF.